This TCR beta chain emerged from a study of T cells in Graves' hyperthyroidism and ophthalmopathy. Points from the study as a whole: Patients with ophthalmopathy were separated from those with stable hyperthyroidism by a 13 V-J model. Blood also showed most of the thyroid clonotypes that were expanded above 0.001.

V lost 8 bases and J lost 0, with 12 bases in between. This CDR3 contains 14 residues. Germline CDR1 is SNHLY and CDR2 is FYNNEI. In regard to this clonotype: The antigen is not known. This may be a read error: a much more frequent sequence differs by one nucleotide.

Template material for amplifying TCR beta CDR3 regions consisted of RNA transcripts. HTBI primers were the set used in a first-round RT-PCR of the TCR CDR3. One entry per CDR3 protein results from TCRdb running MiXCR on the multiplex PCR reads. The sample has approximately 560,000 distinct CDR3 sequences, about 15% seen once. The genes are TRBV2 and TRBJ2-3, with D perhaps matching TRBD2 (6 bases). Sequenced input: blood. The sequence derives from a woman in her twenties or thirties with Graves' hyperthyroidism. The CDR3 loop reads CASSASESTDTQYF. The CDR3, as DNA: TGTGCCAGCTCGGCTAGCGAAAGCACAGATACGCAGTATTTT.